The 6 T cell receptor beta chains listed next were all sequenced from one sample in a study of PD-1 blockade in mismatch repair-deficient tumors. Measured with immunoSEQ multiplex PCR; TCRdb has only the in-frame clones, and not every one. This sample yields some 48,000 clones, of which approximately 80% are seen a single time; about 3.5% belongs to the top ten. The source material was PBMCs, sampled before pembrolizumab treatment. These receptors came from an adult with mismatch repair-deficient cancer.

A single count supports this clone. CDR3 in DNA: TGTGCCAGCAGCTTAGTGATGCAGGGTAGCACAGATACGCAGTATTTT. Translating gives CASSLVMQGSTDTQYF. The chain links TRBV7-9 to TRBJ2-3; possible D gene TRBD1, 5 bases. The germline V gene has CDR1 SEHNR and CDR2 FQNEAQ (reference sequence). The CDR3 totals 16 residues. The V end was cut by 1 base, the J end by 0 bases, with 11 bases between.

This clone appeared once. The rearrangement links TRBV25-1 to TRBJ2-7, with 7 bases matching TRBD2. The CDR3 runs to 16 residues. CDR1 is MGHDK and CDR2 is SYGVNS in the germline V gene. V lost 3 bases, J lost 0 bases, and 8 bases stayed unmatched. For the CDR3, the DNA is TGTGCCAGCAGTGACCGCCGCCGGACTAGCTCCTACGAGCAGTACTTC. The encoded protein is CASSDRRRTSSYEQYF.

The rearrangement uses TRBV7-8 and TRBJ1-5, with 7 positions matching TRBD1. The CDR3 has 16 residues. V lost 4 bases to trimming and J lost 7 bases; unmatched junction nucleotides: 13. CDR1 and CDR2 from the germline V gene are SGHVS and FQNEAQ. The CDR3 region is CASSSAPTGKGQPQHF. The CDR3 DNA is TGTGCCAGCAGCTCGGCCCCGACAGGGAAGGGACAGCCCCAGCATTTT. Looking up the rest from reference TRBV7-8 and TRBJ1-5 gives the full variable domain: GAGVSQSPRYKVAKRGQDVALRCDPISGHVSLFWYQQALGQGPEFLTYFQNEAQLDKSGLPSDRFFAERPEGSVSTLKIQRTQQEDSAVYLCASSSAPTGKGQPQHFGDGTRLSIL.

This chain connects TRBV19 to TRBJ2-7; 12 bases are a match to TRBD2. This CDR3 has 16 residues. Per germline, CDR1 LNHDA and CDR2 SQIVND (reference sequence). V trimming: 4 bases; J trimming: 5 bases; junction bases outside the gene matches: 9. The CDR3 here is CASSKSASGRADEQYF. CDR3 nucleotides: TGTGCCAGTAGTAAGTCGGCTAGCGGGAGGGCCGACGAGCAGTACTTC.

This clone was observed a single time. The V gene is TRBV6-5, the J gene TRBJ2-5; TRBD2 matches at 7 bases. Losses at the gene ends were 2 bases for V and 3 bases for J; bases not matched to a gene: 3. CDR3 length equals 14 residues. Per the germline V gene, CDR1 is MNHEY and CDR2 is SVGAGI. The CDR3 protein is CASSYGGSKETQYF. CDR3 DNA sequence: TGTGCCAGCAGTTACGGCGGGAGTAAAGAGACCCAGTACTTC.

This clone turned up a few times. The J gene is TRBJ1-1, the V gene TRBV18; D uncertain. The CDR3 is made up of 14 amino acids. Trimming pared 2 bases from V and 6 bases from J, leaving 13 bases between. The V gene's germline CDR1 is KGHSH and CDR2 LQKENI. CDR3 sequence: CASSPGQADAEAFF. CDR3 coding DNA: TGTGCCAGCTCACCAGGGCAGGCGGACGCTGAAGCTTTCTTT.